Here is one T cell receptor beta chain with its context. This entry belongs to a study of blood T cell repertoires in COVID-19. Background on the study: Nucleic acid was either cDNA or gDNA, and it came from T cells, B-cell-depleted T cells, or PBMCs.

The CDR3 covers 17 residues. From germline, CDR1 is MDHEN and CDR2 SYDVKM. With 5 bases removed from V and 4 bases from J, the gap between germline ends came to 21 bases. In the authors' workflow: Estimation of nucleated cell counts relied on the amplification of reference gene primers. The protocol was immunoSEQ multiplex PCR, while the TCRdb copy is restricted to in-frame clones and leaves out a portion. V and J calls and clone size are copied from that table; D and trimming were computed from the DNA. The data hold about 190,000 clones, with around 83% observed a single time. The sequence was obtained from a man between 50 and 59 years old with active or convalescent COVID-19. This chain joins TRBV28 and TRBJ1-5; TRBD1 is a possible D gene (6 bases). Material: peripheral blood. CDR3 loop: CASSRRRRGNGNQPQHF. CDR3 nucleotide sequence: TGTGCCAGCAGTCGCCGCCGCAGGGGCAATGGTAATCAGCCCCAGCATTTT.